This T cell receptor beta chain is drawn from a study of CD8 T cells in ankylosing spondylitis. TCRdb reprocessed the 5' RACE reads via MiXCR and lists one record per CDR3 protein. The sample has about 130,000 distinct CDR3 sequences; 9.3% are singletons. Notes on this clonotype: With a much larger clone just one base away, this may be a read error.

Sequencing was done on a sample of blood, either unsorted or a sorted T cell fraction (not recorded which). This receptor was taken from a male donor with ankylosing spondylitis or in good health (not recorded which).

The CDR3: CASSLTMGQPQHF. The CDR3 DNA is TGCGCCAGCAGCCTGACCATGGGCCAGCCCCAGCATTTT. The chain is built from TRBV4-1 and TRBJ1-5; D is uncertain. Germline CDR1 reads MGHRA; CDR2 reads YSYEKL. V dropped 4 bases and J dropped 7 bases, with 11 bases sitting between them. The CDR3 has 13 residues.